This TCR beta chain originates from a study of blood T cell repertoires in COVID-19. Study-level background: Material from acute and convalescent COVID-19 was sourced from the United States, Italy and Spain. In each case, the material was cDNA or gDNA derived from T cells, B-cell-depleted T cells, or PBMCs.

The length of the CDR3 is 13 residues. V lost 2 bases, J lost 2 bases, and 8 bases lay in between. CDR1 and CDR2 (germline): SGHNT, YYREEE (reference sequence). Authors' methods: The authors estimated nucleated cell counts from reference gene primer amplification. Using immunoSEQ multiplex PCR, the repertoire was profiled, and TCRdb retains in-frame clones only, with some absent. V, J and clone size are taken as reported in that table, and D and trimming were inferred from the DNA itself. The sample has over 600,000 clones; 85% to 90% are singletons. The receptor's source is a woman under 30 with acute or convalescent COVID-19. The chain links TRBV5-4 to TRBJ2-7, with a tentative D call TRBD1 (6 bases). Sequencing was performed on peripheral blood. The CDR3 coding sequence is TGTGCCAGCAGCTTTCAGGGGACCTACGAGCAGTACTTC. Amino acids: CASSFQGTYEQYF. Full variable domain (missing parts from reference TRBV5-4 and TRBJ2-7): ETGVTQSPTHLIKTRGQQVTLRCSSQSGHNTVSWYQQALGQGPQFIFQYYREEENGRGNFPPRFSGLQFPNYSSELNVNALELDDSALYLCASSFQGTYEQYFGPGTRLTVT.